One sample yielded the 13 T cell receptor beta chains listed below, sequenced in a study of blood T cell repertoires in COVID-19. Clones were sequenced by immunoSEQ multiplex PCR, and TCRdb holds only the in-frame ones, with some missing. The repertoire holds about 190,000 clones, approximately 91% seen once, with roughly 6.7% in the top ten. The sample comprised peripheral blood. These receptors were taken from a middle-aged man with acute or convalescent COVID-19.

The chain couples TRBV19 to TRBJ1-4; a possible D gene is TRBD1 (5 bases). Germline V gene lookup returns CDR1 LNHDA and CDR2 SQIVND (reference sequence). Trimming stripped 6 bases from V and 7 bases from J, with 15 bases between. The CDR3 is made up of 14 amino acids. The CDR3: CASRGHAVVEKLFF. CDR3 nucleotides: TGTGCCAGTAGAGGACACGCAGTAGTTGAAAAACTGTTTTTT.

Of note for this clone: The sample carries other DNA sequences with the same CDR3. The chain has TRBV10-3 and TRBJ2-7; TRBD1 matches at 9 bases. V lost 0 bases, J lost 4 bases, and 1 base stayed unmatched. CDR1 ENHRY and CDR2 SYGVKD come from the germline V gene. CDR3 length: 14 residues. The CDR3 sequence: CAISESGQGYEQYF. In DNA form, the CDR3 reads TGTGCCATCAGTGAGTCGGGACAGGGATACGAGCAGTACTTC.

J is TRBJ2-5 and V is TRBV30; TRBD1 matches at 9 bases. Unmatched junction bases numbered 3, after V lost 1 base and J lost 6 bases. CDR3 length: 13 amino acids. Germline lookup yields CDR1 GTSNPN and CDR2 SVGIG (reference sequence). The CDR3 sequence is CAWSEDRGQTQYF. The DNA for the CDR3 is TGTGCCTGGAGTGAGGACAGGGGCCAGACCCAGTACTTC.

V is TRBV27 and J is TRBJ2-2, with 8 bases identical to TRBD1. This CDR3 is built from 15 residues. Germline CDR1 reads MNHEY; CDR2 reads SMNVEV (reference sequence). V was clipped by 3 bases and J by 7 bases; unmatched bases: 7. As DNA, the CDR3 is TGTGCCAGCAGTTTTCAGGGGGCGAGGGTCGGGGAGCTGTTTTTT. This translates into CASSFQGARVGELFF.

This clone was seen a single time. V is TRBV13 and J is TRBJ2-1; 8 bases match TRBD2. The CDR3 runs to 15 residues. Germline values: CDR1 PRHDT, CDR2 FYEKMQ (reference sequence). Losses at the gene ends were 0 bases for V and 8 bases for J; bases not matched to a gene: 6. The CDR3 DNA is TGTGCCAGCAGCTTAGGCCCCCAAGCGGGAGATGAGCAGTTCTTC. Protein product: CASSLGPQAGDEQFF.

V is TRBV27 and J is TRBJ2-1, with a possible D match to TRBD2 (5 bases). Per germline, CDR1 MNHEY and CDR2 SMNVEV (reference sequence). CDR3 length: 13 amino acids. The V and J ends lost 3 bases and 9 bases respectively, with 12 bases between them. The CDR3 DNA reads TGTGCCAGCAGTTTGGACCTTCGGGGTGAGCAGTTCTTC. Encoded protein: CASSLDLRGEQFF.

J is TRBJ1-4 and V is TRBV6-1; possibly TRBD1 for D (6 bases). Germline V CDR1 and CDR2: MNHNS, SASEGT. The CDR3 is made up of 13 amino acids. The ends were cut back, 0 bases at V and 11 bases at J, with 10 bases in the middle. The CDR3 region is CASSEARGLKLFF. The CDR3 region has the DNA TGTGCCAGCAGTGAAGCGCGGGGGCTCAAACTGTTTTTT.

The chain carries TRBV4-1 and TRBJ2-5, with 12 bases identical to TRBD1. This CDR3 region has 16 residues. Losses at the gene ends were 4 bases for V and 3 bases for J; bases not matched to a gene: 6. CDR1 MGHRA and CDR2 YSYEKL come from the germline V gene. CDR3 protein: CASSPGTGGSEETQYF. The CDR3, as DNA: TGCGCCAGCAGCCCTGGGACAGGGGGCTCCGAAGAGACCCAGTACTTC.

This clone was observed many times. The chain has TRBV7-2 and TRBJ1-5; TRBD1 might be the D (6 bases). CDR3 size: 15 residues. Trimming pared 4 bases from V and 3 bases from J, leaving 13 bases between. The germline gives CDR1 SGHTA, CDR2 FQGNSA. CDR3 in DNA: TGTGCCAGCAGCTCGACCGGGACAAACAATCAGCCCCAGCATTTT. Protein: CASSSTGTNNQPQHF.

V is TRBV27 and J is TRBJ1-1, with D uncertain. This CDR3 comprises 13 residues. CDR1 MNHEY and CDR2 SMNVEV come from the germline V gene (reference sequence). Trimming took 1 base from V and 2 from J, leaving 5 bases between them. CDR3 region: CASSLFQNTEAFF. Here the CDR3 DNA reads TGTGCCAGCAGTTTATTTCAAAACACTGAAGCTTTCTTT.

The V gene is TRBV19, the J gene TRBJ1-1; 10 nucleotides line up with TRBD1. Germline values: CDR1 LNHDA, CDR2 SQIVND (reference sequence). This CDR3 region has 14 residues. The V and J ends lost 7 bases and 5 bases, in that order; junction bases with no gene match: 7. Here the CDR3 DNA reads TGTGCCAGTAACCCGACAGGGGGCTGGACTGAAGCTTTCTTT. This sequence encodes CASNPTGGWTEAFF.

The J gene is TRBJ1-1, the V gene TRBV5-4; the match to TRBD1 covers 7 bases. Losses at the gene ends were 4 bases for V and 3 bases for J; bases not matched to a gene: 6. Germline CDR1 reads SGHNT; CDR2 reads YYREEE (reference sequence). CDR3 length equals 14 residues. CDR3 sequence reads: CASSQPGQYTEAFF. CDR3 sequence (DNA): TGTGCCAGCAGCCAACCGGGACAGTACACTGAAGCTTTCTTT.

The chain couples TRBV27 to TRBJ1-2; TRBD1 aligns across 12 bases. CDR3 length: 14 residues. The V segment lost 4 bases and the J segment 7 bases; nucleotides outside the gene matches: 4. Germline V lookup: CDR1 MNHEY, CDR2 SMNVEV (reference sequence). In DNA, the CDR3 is TGTGCCAGCAGTTGGGACAGGGGGCTAGGTGGCTACACCTTC. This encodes CASSWDRGLGGYTF.